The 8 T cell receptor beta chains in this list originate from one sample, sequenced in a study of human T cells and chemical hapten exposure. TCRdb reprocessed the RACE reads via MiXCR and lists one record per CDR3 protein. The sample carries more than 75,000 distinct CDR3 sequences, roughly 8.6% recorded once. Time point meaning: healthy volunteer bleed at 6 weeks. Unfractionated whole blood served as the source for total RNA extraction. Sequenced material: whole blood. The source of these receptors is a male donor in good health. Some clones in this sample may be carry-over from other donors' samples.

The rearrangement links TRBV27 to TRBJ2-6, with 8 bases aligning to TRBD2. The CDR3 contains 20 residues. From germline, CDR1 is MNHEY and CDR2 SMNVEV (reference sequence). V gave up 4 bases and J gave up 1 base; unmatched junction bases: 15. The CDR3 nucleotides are TGTGCCAGCAGTTCCGGCGGCATAGCGGGACTGAGGTCTGGGGCCAACGTCCTGACTTTC. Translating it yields CASSSGGIAGLRSGANVLTF.

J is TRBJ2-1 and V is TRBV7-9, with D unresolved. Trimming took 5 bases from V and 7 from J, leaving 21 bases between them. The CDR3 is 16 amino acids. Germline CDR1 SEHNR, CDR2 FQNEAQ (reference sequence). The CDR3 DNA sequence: TGTGCCAGCAGCAACCACACTCGAGATTTGGGGAATGAGCAGTTCTTC. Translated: CASSNHTRDLGNEQFF.

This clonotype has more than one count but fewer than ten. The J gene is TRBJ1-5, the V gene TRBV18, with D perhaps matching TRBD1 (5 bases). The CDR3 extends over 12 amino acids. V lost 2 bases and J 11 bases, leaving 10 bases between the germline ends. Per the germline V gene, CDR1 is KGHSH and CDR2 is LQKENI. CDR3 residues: CASSPEGSAQHF. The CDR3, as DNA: TGTGCCAGCTCACCAGAGGGGTCGGCCCAGCATTTT.

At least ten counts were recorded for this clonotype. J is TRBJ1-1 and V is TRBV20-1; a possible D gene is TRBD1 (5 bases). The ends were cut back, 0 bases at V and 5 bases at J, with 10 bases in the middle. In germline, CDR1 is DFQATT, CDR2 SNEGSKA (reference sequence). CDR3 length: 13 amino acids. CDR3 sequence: CSARDGGATEAFF. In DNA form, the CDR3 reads TGCAGTGCTAGAGATGGGGGTGCGACTGAAGCTTTCTTT.

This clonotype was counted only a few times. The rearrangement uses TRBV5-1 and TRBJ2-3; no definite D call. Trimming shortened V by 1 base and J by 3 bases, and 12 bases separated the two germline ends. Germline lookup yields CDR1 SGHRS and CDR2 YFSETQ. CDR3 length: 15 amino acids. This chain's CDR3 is CASSLSPGLTDTQYF. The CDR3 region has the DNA TGCGCCAGCAGCTTGAGTCCGGGTTTGACAGATACGCAGTATTTT. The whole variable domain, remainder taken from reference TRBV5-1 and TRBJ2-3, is KAGVTQTPRYLIKTRGQQVTLSCSPISGHRSVSWYQQTPGQGLQFLFEYFSETQRNKGNFPGRFSGRQFSNSRSEMNVSTLELGDSALYLCASSLSPGLTDTQYFGPGTRLTVL.

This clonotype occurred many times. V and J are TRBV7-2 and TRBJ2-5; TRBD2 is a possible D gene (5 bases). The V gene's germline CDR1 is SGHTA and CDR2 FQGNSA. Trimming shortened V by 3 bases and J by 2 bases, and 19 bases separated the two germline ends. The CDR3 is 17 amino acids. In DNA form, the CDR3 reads TGTGCCAGCAGCTTGTTCATTGGAGCGGCACTTCAAGAGACCCAGTACTTC. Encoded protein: CASSLFIGAALQETQYF.

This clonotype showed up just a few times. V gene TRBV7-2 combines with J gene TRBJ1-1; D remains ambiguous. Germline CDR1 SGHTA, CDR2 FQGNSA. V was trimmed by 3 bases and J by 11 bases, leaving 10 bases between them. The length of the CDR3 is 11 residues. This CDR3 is CASSFGPAAFF. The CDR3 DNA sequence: TGTGCCAGCAGCTTTGGCCCTGCGGCTTTCTTT.

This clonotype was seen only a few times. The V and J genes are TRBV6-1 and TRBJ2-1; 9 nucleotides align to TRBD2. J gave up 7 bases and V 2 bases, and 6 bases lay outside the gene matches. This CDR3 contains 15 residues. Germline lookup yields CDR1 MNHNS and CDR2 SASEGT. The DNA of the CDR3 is TGTGCCAGCAGTGAACTAGCGGGGTCTGGGAATGAGCAGTTCTTC. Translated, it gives CASSELAGSGNEQFF.